The 9 T cell receptor beta chains listed next were all sequenced from one sample in a study of beta chain features in type 1 diabetes. The study, taken as a whole, reports: All four CD4+ subsets of Type 1 diabetes patients contained TCRB CDR3s that were moderately but significantly shorter.

Expressed TCRB transcripts were sequenced after all isolated RNA was converted to cDNA. Clones were read by immunoSEQ multiplex PCR, and TCRdb kept only the in-frame ones, dropping some. The sample yields 300,000 or so clones, roughly a tenth seen once. Their antigens are not known. Sequencing was carried out using central memory CD4+ T cells from blood. All receptors come from a man aged 25 to 40 with type 1 diabetes.

This clone appeared a few times. V is TRBV5-6 and J is TRBJ2-6, with D perhaps TRBD1 or TRBD2 (5 bases each). In germline, CDR1 is SGHDT, CDR2 YYEEEE. The V end was cut by 8 bases, the J end by 2 bases, with 20 bases between. The CDR3 contains 17 residues. In DNA, the CDR3 is TGTGCCAGTCGTCGCCGGGGCGCCGGGGCTGGGGCCAACGTCCTGACTTTC. The encoded protein is CASRRRGAGAGANVLTF.

The chain is built from TRBV4-3 and TRBJ1-3; maybe TRBD1 (5 bases). Trimming left V 4 bases short and J 0 bases short, with 13 bases between. CDR1 and CDR2 from the germline V gene are LGHNA and YSLEER. The CDR3 has 16 residues. CDR3: CASSPREGISGNTIYF. CDR3 bases: TGCGCCAGCAGCCCAAGAGAGGGGATCTCTGGAAACACCATATATTTT.

This clone occurred a few times. Given the absence of the conserved phenylalanine or tryptophan at the CDR3 end, a read error is likely. The chain combines TRBV5-4 with TRBJ1-1, with D perhaps matching TRBD1 (6 bases). CDR1 SGHNT and CDR2 YYREEE come from the germline V gene (reference sequence). The CDR3 consists of 14 residues. Trimming left V 1 base short and J 1 base short, with 8 bases between. CDR3 sequence: CASSLRGANTEAFL. For the CDR3, the DNA is TGTGCCAGCAGCTTGAGGGGGGCGAACACTGAAGCTTTCCTT.

This chain connects TRBV4-3 to TRBJ2-7; D tentatively fits TRBD1 or TRBD2 (5 bases each). There are 13 residues in the CDR3. Germline CDR1 and CDR2: LGHNA and YSLEER. Trimming left V 0 bases short and J 6 bases short, with 9 bases between. The CDR3 sequence is CASSQDTRGEQYF. The CDR3 DNA follows: TGCGCCAGCAGCCAAGACACGAGGGGCGAGCAGTACTTC.

This clone was seen a handful of times. Since a much larger clone is just one base distant, this may be a read error. The sample holds other DNA sequences that translate to the same CDR3. The V and J genes are TRBV27 and TRBJ2-7; tentatively, D is TRBD1 or TRBD2 (5 bases each). Germline V gene sequence: CDR1 MNHEY, CDR2 SMNVEV (reference sequence). The CDR3 totals 14 residues. Trimming cost V 10 bases and J 3 bases, with 19 bases left between them. The CDR3 loop reads CATQGRDGLYEQYF. In nucleotides, the CDR3 is TGTGCCACCCAAGGTCGGGACGGGCTCTACGAGCAGTACTTC.

This chain uses TRBV9 with TRBJ1-1; 7 nucleotides agree with TRBD1. Trimming removed 3 bases from V and 6 bases from J; junction bases left unmatched: 8. This CDR3 is 14 amino acids long. Germline V gene data show CDR1 as SGDLS and CDR2 as YYNGEE. The CDR3 DNA reads TGTGCCAGCAGCGCAGACAGGGATGTCGCTGAAGCTTTCTTT. Translating it yields CASSADRDVAEAFF.

This clone was observed a few times. This chain links TRBV30 with TRBJ1-5; D remains ambiguous. V lost 1 base and J lost 3, with 10 bases in between. Looked up from germline, CDR1 is GTSNPN and CDR2 is SVGIG (reference sequence). This CDR3 region has 14 residues. The CDR3 region has the DNA TGTGCCTGGAGTGCGCGGGTGCTCAATCAGCCCCAGCATTTT. This sequence encodes CAWSARVLNQPQHF.

This clone was seen a handful of times. The rearrangement uses TRBV6-5 and TRBJ2-7; 11 bases align to TRBD1. Germline V CDR1 and CDR2: MNHEY, SVGAGI. The trim removed 7 bases at V and 2 bases at J, leaving 4 bases unmatched. The CDR3 loop spans 14 amino acids. CDR3 sequence: CASTSGQGAYEQYF. The CDR3 coding sequence is TGTGCCAGCACCTCGGGACAGGGGGCCTACGAGCAGTACTTC.

A few counts support this clone. The chain combines TRBV11-2 with TRBJ1-5; no clear D gene. This CDR3 region has 13 residues. V lost 5 bases, J lost 6 bases, and 11 bases lay in between. The germline CDR1 and CDR2 sequences are SGHAT and FQNNGV. DNA of the CDR3: TGTGCCAGCAGCAACCGGGCGGGTCAGCCCCAGCATTTT. It specifies CASSNRAGQPQHF.